Below are 8 T cell receptor beta chains sequenced from a single sample in a study of T cell responses to AZD1222 COVID-19 vaccine. Profiled with immunoSEQ multiplex PCR; TCRdb holds only in-frame clones, not every one. The sample has approximately 150,000 clones, more than 75% seen once. The input for sequencing was peripheral blood, taken 28 days after the second AZD1222 dose. These TCRs come from an adult who received the AZD1222 COVID-19 vaccine.

The chain combines TRBV18 with TRBJ1-3; D not certain. V was clipped by 3 bases and J by 2 bases, with 8 bases between them. Germline CDR1 is KGHSH and CDR2 is LQKENI. The CDR3 has 14 amino acids. The CDR3 reads CASSPAGTGNTIYF. CDR3 nucleotide sequence: TGTGCCAGCTCACCCGCCGGGACTGGAAACACCATATATTTT. Combining the CDR3 with reference TRBV18 and TRBJ1-3 gives the whole variable domain NAGVMQNPRHLVRRRGQEARLRCSPMKGHSHVYWYRQLPEEGLKFMVYLQKENIIDESGMPKERFSAEFPKEGPSILRIQQVVRGDSAAYFCASSPAGTGNTIYFGEGSWLTVV.

The chain couples TRBV5-8 to TRBJ2-5; 9 nucleotides match TRBD2. The V segment lost 5 bases and the J segment 2 bases; nucleotides outside the gene matches: 13. Germline CDR1 SGHTS, CDR2 YDEGEE. This CDR3 is built from 17 residues. CDR3 in amino acids: CASSLNLAGARQETQYF. The CDR3 nucleotides read TGTGCCAGCAGTTTAAACTTAGCGGGGGCCCGGCAAGAGACCCAGTACTTC.

V gene TRBV19 combines with J gene TRBJ1-2; D not resolved. Germline lookup yields CDR1 LNHDA and CDR2 SQIVND (reference sequence). Trimming took 5 bases from V and 2 from J, leaving 9 bases between them. The CDR3 extends over 13 amino acids. The CDR3 DNA reads as TGTGCCAGTAGTCCAGCGCGCAACTATGGCTACACCTTC. Protein sequence: CASSPARNYGYTF.

The rearrangement uses TRBV2 and TRBJ1-5; D is unclear. The V and J ends lost 7 bases and 5 bases respectively, with 18 bases between them. This CDR3 is 15 amino acids long. Germline assignment: CDR1 SNHLY and CDR2 FYNNEI. The CDR3 protein is CASNPMRTFDQPQHF. In DNA, the CDR3 is TGTGCCAGCAACCCGATGAGGACTTTTGATCAGCCCCAGCATTTT.

CDR3 in DNA: TGTGCCAGCAGACCGGGACAGCCTAGCGTCTCACCCCTCCACTTT. Protein: CASRPGQPSVSPLHF. This chain joins TRBV6-5 and TRBJ1-6; 7 nucleotides align to TRBD1. The CDR3 consists of 15 residues. The germline V gene has CDR1 MNHEY and CDR2 SVGAGI. V was pared by 6 bases and J by 10 bases, with 12 bases of the junction left unmatched.

This clone was counted between two and nine times. This chain uses TRBV12-3 or TRBV12-4 with TRBJ1-2; 10 nucleotides align to TRBD1. The CDR3 contains 13 residues. The junction had 4 bases not matched to a gene; V was cut back by 5 bases and J by 7 bases. CDR3 sequence reads: CASSVDRGLGYTF. In DNA form, the CDR3 reads TGTGCCAGCAGTGTAGACAGGGGGCTTGGCTACACCTTC.

The gene calls are TRBV14 and TRBJ1-6; D is unclear. Trimming took off 4 bases at V and 0 bases at J, with 13 bases between the two ends. In germline, CDR1 is SGHDN, CDR2 FVKESK. The CDR3 runs 17 residues. The CDR3 bases are TGTGCCAGCAGCCCCCGGCTCCTGGGCTCCTATAATTCACCCCTCCACTTT. Translation: CASSPRLLGSYNSPLHF.

This clone has a handful of counts. The chain has TRBV5-6 and TRBJ1-1; no firm D call. The CDR3 spans 15 residues. Per the germline V gene, CDR1 is SGHDT and CDR2 is YYEEEE. The ends were cut back, 2 bases at V and 2 bases at J, with 13 bases in the middle. Here the CDR3 reads CASSFDGRPNTEAFF. CDR3 DNA sequence: TGTGCCAGCAGCTTTGACGGCCGCCCCAACACTGAAGCTTTCTTT.